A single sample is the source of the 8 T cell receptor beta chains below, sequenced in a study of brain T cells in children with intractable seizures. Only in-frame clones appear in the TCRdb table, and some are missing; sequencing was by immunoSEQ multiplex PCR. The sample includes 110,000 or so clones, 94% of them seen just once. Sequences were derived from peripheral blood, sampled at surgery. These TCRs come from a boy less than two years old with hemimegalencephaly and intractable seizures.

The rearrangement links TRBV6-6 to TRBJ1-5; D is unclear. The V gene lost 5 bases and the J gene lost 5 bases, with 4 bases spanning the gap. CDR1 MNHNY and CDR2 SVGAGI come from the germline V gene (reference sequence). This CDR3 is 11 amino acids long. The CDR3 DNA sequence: TGTGCCAGCAGTCCAGATCAGCCCCAGCATTTT. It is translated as CASSPDQPQHF.

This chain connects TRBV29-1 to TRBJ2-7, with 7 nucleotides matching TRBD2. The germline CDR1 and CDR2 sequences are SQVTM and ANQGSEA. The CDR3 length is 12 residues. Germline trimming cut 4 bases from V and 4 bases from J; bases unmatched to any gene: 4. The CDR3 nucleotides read TGCAGCGTTGCCCTGGGGGGGTACGAGCAGTACTTC. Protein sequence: CSVALGGYEQYF.

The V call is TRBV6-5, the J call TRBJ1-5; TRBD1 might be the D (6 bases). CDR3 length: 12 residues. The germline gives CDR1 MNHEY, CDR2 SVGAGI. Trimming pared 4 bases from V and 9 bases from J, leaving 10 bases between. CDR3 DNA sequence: TGTGCCAGCAGTTCCGGGGGGCTGCCCCAGCATTTT. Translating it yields CASSSGGLPQHF.

In nucleotides, the CDR3 is TGTGCCAGCAGCTTTTGGATCACAGGTACCTACGAGCAGTACTTC. Its protein is CASSFWITGTYEQYF. V and J are TRBV11-2 and TRBJ2-7, with a possible D match to TRBD1 (5 bases). The V end lost 3 bases, the J end lost 2 bases, and 14 bases lay between the germline ends. Germline CDR1 is SGHAT and CDR2 is FQNNGV. The CDR3 totals 15 residues.

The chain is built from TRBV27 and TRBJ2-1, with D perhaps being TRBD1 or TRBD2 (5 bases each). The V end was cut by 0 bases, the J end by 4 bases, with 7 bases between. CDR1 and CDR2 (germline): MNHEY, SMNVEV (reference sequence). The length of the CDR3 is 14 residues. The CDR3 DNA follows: TGTGCCAGCAGTTTATCCGGGGCGTACAATGAGCAGTTCTTC. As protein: CASSLSGAYNEQFF.

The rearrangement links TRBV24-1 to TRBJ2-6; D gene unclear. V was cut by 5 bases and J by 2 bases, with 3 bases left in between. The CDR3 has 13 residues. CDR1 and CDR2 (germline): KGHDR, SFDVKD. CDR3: CATSGPGANVLTF. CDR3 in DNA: TGTGCCACCAGTGGACCTGGGGCCAACGTCCTGACTTTC.

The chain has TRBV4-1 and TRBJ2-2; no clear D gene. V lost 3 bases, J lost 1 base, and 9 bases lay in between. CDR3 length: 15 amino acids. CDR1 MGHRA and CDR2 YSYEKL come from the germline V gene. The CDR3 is CASSHGMENTGELFF. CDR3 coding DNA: TGCGCCAGCAGCCATGGTATGGAGAACACCGGGGAGCTGTTTTTT.

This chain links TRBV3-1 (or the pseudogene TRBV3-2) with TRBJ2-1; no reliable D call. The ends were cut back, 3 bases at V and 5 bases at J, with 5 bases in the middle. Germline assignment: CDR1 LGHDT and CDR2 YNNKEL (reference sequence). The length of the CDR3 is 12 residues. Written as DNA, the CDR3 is TGTGCCAGCAGCCAGGCTAACAATGAGCAGTTCTTC. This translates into CASSQANNEQFF.